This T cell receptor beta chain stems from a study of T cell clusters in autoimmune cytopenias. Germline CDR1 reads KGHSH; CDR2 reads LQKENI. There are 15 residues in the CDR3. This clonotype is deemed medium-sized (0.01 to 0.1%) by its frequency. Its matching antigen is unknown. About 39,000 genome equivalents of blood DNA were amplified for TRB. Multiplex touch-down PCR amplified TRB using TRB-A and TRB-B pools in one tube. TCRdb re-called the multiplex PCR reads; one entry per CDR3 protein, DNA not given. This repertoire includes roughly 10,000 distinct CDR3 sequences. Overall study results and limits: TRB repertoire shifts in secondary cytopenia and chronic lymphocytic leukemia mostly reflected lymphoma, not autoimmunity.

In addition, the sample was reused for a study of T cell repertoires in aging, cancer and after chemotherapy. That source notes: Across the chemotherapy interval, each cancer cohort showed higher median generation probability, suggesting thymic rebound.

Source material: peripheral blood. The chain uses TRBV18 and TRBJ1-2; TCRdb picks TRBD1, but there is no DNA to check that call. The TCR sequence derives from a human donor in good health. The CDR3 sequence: CASSPPGGLNYGYTF.